This T cell receptor beta chain was profiled in a study of blood T cell repertoires in COVID-19 (dated by TCRdb to 2020 to 2022). The study in broad terms: Collaborator samples came from the United States, Italy and Spain and covered acute and convalescent phases of COVID-19. The repertoires were released in a freely available public database meant as a resource for research on the immune response to SARS-CoV-2. The material from the prospective study consisted of cDNA or gDNA derived from T cells, B-cell-depleted T cells, or PBMCs. Sample metadata almost always included a de-identified subject ID, COVID-19 status, age in years and sex. Where HLA class I and class II types were available, the types were taken from metadata supplied by the sample provider, not from assay-based typing. The samples were drawn from the first 160 participants of the ongoing ImmuneRACE study and from 950 to 1,500 subjects provided by 6 global collaborators. The dataset comprised deeply sampled blood TCRbeta repertoires from subjects exposed to, actively infected with, or recovered from COVID-19.

The immunoSEQ Assay, a bias-controlled multiplex PCR, was used to amplify TCRbeta CDR3 regions from genomic DNA. Concerning the study's data processing: The number of nucleated cells in each sample was estimated by amplification of reference gene primers within the assay. To quantify the absolute abundance of each unique TCRbeta CDR3 rearrangement, sequence reads were collapsed and filtered. For each sample, productive Simpson clonality was calculated as the square root of Simpson's diversity index across productive rearrangements. TCRdb's version of the immuneACCESS table is confined to in-frame rearrangements and falls short of the full clone set. An unresolved V gene accounts for under half of the shortfall where checked; the remainder is of unknown origin. The DNA was the basis for D and trimming; V, J and clone size are from that table. Present in this sample are under 200,000 clones, 88% of which were seen just once. The top ten clonotypes cover roughly 24% of the sample.

Whole blood was collected in K2EDTA tubes by collaborating institutions according to the institutions' own protocols. Collaborator samples were shipped for TCRbeta analysis as frozen whole blood, isolated PBMCs, or DNA extracted from either sample type. The CDR3 covers 17 residues, taking in both the cysteine and the phenylalanine. The CDR3 DNA has 51 bases and is translated from base 1. Findings and caveats that apply to the study as a whole: The amount of clinical and demographic metadata varied by source and participant and was provided uncurated.

On this clone: This clone's antigen is unknown. No per-base quality is available; no much larger clone lies one base away.

In this chain, TRBV12-2 is recombined with TRBJ1-1; TRBD1, the table's D call, was not compared with the DNA. TRBV12-2 is a documented pseudogene. Sequencing input: peripheral blood. This TCR came from a man aged 55 to 69 with acute or convalescent COVID-19. CDR3 sequence: CASRLAKAGGRNTEAFF. The nucleotides are TGTGCAAGTCGCTTAGCGAAGGCAGGGGGAAGGAACACTGAAGCTTTCTTT.